Listed below are T cell receptor beta chains from one sample, sequenced in a study of vaccination and CD4 T cells after COVID-19. For these TCRs, the target antigens are not known. Each CDR3 protein gets one entry after TCRdb re-called the PCR reads with MiXCR. The sample holds 15,000 to 20,000 distinct CDR3 sequences, 44% seen once. The specimen was CD4+ T cells from blood, cultured in vitro, collected about 7 months after SARS-CoV-2 vaccination. Every receptor here comes from a human donor who had recovered from COVID-19. The CDR3 runs from the conserved cysteine through the conserved F or W. The D gene is left open where the match is weak. Only some rows state a clone size, as once, few, many or a class for expanded clones.

CDR3aa	CDR3nt	j_gene	v_gene	d_gene	len	abundance
CASSLGEGKGTF	TGTGCCAGCAGTTTAGGAGAGGGGAAAGGCACCTTC	TRBJ1-2	TRBV12-3/TRBV12-4	NA	12	NA
CASSLGRETQYF	TGTGCCAGCAGCTTAGGGAGAGAGACCCAGTACTTC	TRBJ2-5	TRBV7-6	NA	12	NA
CATSRAWGGPQETQYF	TGTGCCACCAGCAGAGCTTGGGGAGGGCCCCAAGAGACCCAGTACTTC	TRBJ2-5	TRBV15	TRBD2	16	medium-sized
CSARAGTGVDISNQPQHF	TGCAGTGCTAGAGCCGGGACAGGGGTTGACATAAGCAATCAGCCCCAGCATTTT	TRBJ1-5	TRBV20-1	TRBD1	18	NA
CASRVSSNQPQHF	TGTGCCAGCAGAGTTTCAAGCAATCAGCCCCAGCATTTT	TRBJ1-5	TRBV6-1	NA	13	NA
CASGPPGGSYGYTF	TGTGCCAGCGGACCGCCGGGGGGCTCCTATGGCTACACCTTC	TRBJ1-2	TRBV6-2/TRBV6-3	NA	14	NA
CASKATGGGETQYF	TGTGCCAGCAAGGCTACTGGCGGCGGGGAGACCCAGTACTTC	TRBJ2-5	TRBV2	NA	14	NA
CASSYGGSSREQFF	TGTGCCAGCAGTTACGGGGGGTCATCAAGGGAGCAGTTCTTC	TRBJ2-1	TRBV6-2/TRBV6-3	NA	14	once
CSARFSGRGTDTQYF	TGCAGTGCTAGGTTTAGTGGTCGGGGCACAGATACGCAGTATTTT	TRBJ2-3	TRBV20-1	NA	15	few
CSARNRGRPGANVLTF	TGCAGTGCTAGAAACAGGGGGCGACCTGGGGCCAACGTCCTGACTTTC	TRBJ2-6	TRBV20-1	TRBD1	16	few
CASSLEGRLLGKQYF	TGTGCCAGCAGCTTAGAGGGACGACTGTTGGGGAAGCAGTACTTC	TRBJ2-7	TRBV7-2	NA	15	NA
CATSDPALTDTQYF	TGTGCCACCAGTGATCCAGCGTTAACAGATACGCAGTATTTT	TRBJ2-3	TRBV24-1	NA	14	NA
CASSNEGSGANVLTF	TGTGCCAGTAGTAACGAGGGCTCTGGGGCCAACGTCCTGACTTTC	TRBJ2-6	TRBV19	NA	15	once
CASSLHGSGYEQFF	TGTGCCAGCAGCTTACATGGCTCTGGATATGAGCAGTTCTTC	TRBJ2-1	TRBV11-3	NA	14	medium-sized
CASSFATGGHEQYF	TGTGCCAGCAGCTTCGCGACAGGGGGTCACGAGCAGTACTTC	TRBJ2-7	TRBV5-4	TRBD1	14	NA
CASSDHTGAGDTQYF	TGTGCCAGCAGTGACCATACAGGTGCAGGAGATACGCAGTATTTT	TRBJ2-3	TRBV25-1	NA	15	NA
CSAPHQEADTQYF	TGCAGTGCGCCGCATCAAGAGGCAGATACGCAGTATTTT	TRBJ2-3	TRBV20-1	NA	13	few
CASSRRRGDTQYF	TGTGCTAGCAGCCGACGACGGGGAGATACGCAGTATTTT	TRBJ2-3	TRBV7-7	NA	13	NA
CATSSRTGTGYTF	TGTGCCACCAGCAGCCGAACAGGGACGGGCTACACCTTC	TRBJ1-2	TRBV15	NA	13	medium-sized
CASSFSWQDSYEQYF	TGTGCCAGCAGCTTTAGTTGGCAGGATTCCTACGAGCAGTACTTC	TRBJ2-7	TRBV7-2	NA	15	few
CATATGQGTDTQYF	TGTGCCACCGCGACGGGACAGGGCACAGATACGCAGTATTTT	TRBJ2-3	TRBV24-1	TRBD1	14	few
CATSRGGGGNYGYTF	TGTGCCACCAGCAGAGGAGGGGGAGGGAACTATGGCTACACCTTC	TRBJ1-2	TRBV15	NA	15	NA
CASSLGLSQPQHF	TGTGCCAGCAGCTTGGGTCTAAGTCAGCCCCAGCATTTT	TRBJ1-5	TRBV11-3	NA	13	NA
CASSQGLAGVGQETQYF	TGTGCCAGTAGTCAGGGACTAGCGGGAGTTGGGCAAGAGACCCAGTACTTC	TRBJ2-5	TRBV19	TRBD2	17	few
CSARERAGGHQYNEQFF	TGCAGTGCTAGAGAACGGGCGGGAGGGCACCAATACAATGAGCAGTTCTTC	TRBJ2-1	TRBV20-1	TRBD2	17	NA
CSAWDRSSYEQYF	TGCAGTGCTTGGGACAGGAGCTCCTACGAGCAGTACTTC	TRBJ2-7	TRBV20-1	TRBD1	13	NA
CSVPVPSGDTQYF	TGCAGTGTTCCAGTCCCTAGCGGAGATACGCAGTATTTT	TRBJ2-3	TRBV20-1	TRBD2	13	NA
CASSARDYDNEQFF	TGTGCCAGCAGCGCCCGGGACTACGACAATGAGCAGTTCTTC	TRBJ2-1	TRBV7-2	TRBD2	14	few
CASSLGPTGSRYEQYF	TGTGCCAGCAGCTTAGGCCCCACAGGGTCTCGGTACGAGCAGTACTTC	TRBJ2-7	TRBV7-2	NA	16	NA
CASSLTGGPREQFF	TGTGCCAGCAGCCTAACGGGGGGGCCGCGTGAGCAGTTCTTC	TRBJ2-1	TRBV27	TRBD2	14	few
CASSSTGKNSPLHF	TGTGCCAGCAGTTCGACAGGGAAGAATTCACCCCTCCACTTT	TRBJ1-6	TRBV5-4	TRBD1	14	NA
CASSRLTSGQETQYF	TGTGCCAGCAGCCGCCTGACTAGCGGTCAAGAGACCCAGTACTTC	TRBJ2-5	TRBV7-8	TRBD2	15	few
CASSPRTARLHF	TGTGCCAGCAGTCCGAGGACGGCTCGTCTGCATTTT	TRBJ1-5	TRBV2	NA	12	once
CASIADLQETQYF	TGTGCCAGCATAGCGGACCTCCAAGAGACCCAGTACTTC	TRBJ2-5	TRBV2	NA	13	NA
CSAPSGGIGTDTQYF	TGCAGTGCTCCTAGCGGGGGGATCGGCACAGATACGCAGTATTTT	TRBJ2-3	TRBV20-1	TRBD2	15	NA
CASSAPRGRGGNTIYF	TGTGCCAGTAGTGCACCCAGGGGGCGCGGTGGAAACACCATATATTTT	TRBJ1-3	TRBV19	TRBD1	16	once
CASSSRAGTERGEQFF	TGTGCCAGCAGCTCGCGCGCCGGGACAGAGAGGGGTGAGCAGTTCTTC	TRBJ2-1	TRBV7-9	TRBD1	16	NA
CASSLGGTGGSGEQFF	TGTGCCAGCAGCTTAGGTGGGACAGGGGGTTCGGGTGAGCAGTTCTTC	TRBJ2-1	TRBV11-2	TRBD1	16	NA
CASSAGQAYGYTF	TGTGCCAGCAGTGCAGGACAGGCCTATGGCTACACCTTC	TRBJ1-2	TRBV2	TRBD1	13	NA
CASSLDSGDTEAFF	TGCGCCAGCAGCTTGGACTCCGGGGACACTGAAGCTTTCTTT	TRBJ1-1	TRBV5-1	NA	14	NA
CASSYFPSSYNSPLHF	TGTGCCAGCAGTTACTTCCCCAGCTCCTATAATTCACCCCTCCACTTT	TRBJ1-6	TRBV6-5	NA	16	NA
CASSPRSGSLNEQFF	TGTGCCAGTAGTCCGAGAAGCGGGAGTTTAAATGAGCAGTTCTTC	TRBJ2-1	TRBV19	TRBD2	15	few
CADDSVPATEAFF	TGTGCCGATGACAGCGTTCCGGCCACTGAAGCTTTCTTT	TRBJ1-1	TRBV27	NA	13	NA
CSASESMNTEAFF	TGCAGTGCTAGTGAGAGCATGAACACTGAAGCTTTCTTT	TRBJ1-1	TRBV20-1	NA	13	NA
CASSPDSSYNSPLHF	TGTGCCAGCAGCCCGGACAGCTCCTATAATTCACCCCTCCACTTT	TRBJ1-6	TRBV2	NA	15	few
CASSKGPRPDREDTQYF	TGTGCCAGCAGCAAAGGGCCCCGCCCTGACAGGGAAGATACGCAGTATTTT	TRBJ2-3	TRBV21-1	NA	17	few